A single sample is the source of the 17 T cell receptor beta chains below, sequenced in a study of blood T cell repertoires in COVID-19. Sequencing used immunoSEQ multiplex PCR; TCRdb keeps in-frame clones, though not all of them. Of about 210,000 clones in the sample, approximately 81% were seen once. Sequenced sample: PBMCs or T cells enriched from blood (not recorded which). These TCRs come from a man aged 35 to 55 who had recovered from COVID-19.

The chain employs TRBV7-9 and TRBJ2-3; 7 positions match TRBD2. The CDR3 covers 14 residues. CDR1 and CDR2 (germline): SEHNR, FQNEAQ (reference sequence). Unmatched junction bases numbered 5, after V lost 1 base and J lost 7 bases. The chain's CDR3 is CASSLEGGRYTQYF. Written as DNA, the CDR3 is TGTGCCAGCAGCTTAGAGGGCGGGAGATATACGCAGTATTTT.

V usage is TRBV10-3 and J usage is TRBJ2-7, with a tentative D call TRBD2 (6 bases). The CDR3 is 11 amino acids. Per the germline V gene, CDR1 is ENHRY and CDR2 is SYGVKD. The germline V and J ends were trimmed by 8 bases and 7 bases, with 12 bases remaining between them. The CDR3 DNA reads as TGTGCCATCGGGGGACTCAAAGAGCAGTACTTC. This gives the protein CAIGGLKEQYF.

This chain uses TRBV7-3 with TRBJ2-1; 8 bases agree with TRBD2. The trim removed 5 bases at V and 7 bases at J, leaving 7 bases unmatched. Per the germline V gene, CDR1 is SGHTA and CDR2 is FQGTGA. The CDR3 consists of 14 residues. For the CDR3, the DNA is TGTGCCAGCAGCCCGTCCGGGACTAGAAATGAGCAGTTCTTC. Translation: CASSPSGTRNEQFF.

CDR3 protein: CASSLAPGSRETQYF. In nucleotides, the CDR3 is TGCGCCAGCAGCTTGGCCCCCGGGTCTAGAGAGACCCAGTACTTC. The chain uses TRBV5-1 and TRBJ2-5; D uncertain. The CDR3 sequence is 15 residues long. With 0 bases removed from V and 4 bases from J, the gap between germline ends came to 13 bases. Germline CDR1 SGHRS, CDR2 YFSETQ. Drawing the rest from reference TRBV5-1 and TRBJ2-5, the complete variable domain is KAGVTQTPRYLIKTRGQQVTLSCSPISGHRSVSWYQQTPGQGLQFLFEYFSETQRNKGNFPGRFSGRQFSNSRSEMNVSTLELGDSALYLCASSLAPGSRETQYFGPGTRLLVL.

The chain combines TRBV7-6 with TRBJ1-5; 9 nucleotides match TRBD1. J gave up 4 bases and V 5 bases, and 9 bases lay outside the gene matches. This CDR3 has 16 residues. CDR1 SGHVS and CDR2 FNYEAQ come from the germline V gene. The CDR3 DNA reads TGTGCCAGCAGCCCAACAGGGGGCCTAGGTAATCAGCCCCAGCATTTT. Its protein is CASSPTGGLGNQPQHF.

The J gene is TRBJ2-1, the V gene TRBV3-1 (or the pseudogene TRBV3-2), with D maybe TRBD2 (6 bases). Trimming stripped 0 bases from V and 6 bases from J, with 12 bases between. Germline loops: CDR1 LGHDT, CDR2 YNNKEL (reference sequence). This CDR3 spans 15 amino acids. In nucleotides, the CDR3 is TGTGCCAGCAGCCAAGATTTTGGTAGCGGCAATGAGCAGTTCTTC. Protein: CASSQDFGSGNEQFF.

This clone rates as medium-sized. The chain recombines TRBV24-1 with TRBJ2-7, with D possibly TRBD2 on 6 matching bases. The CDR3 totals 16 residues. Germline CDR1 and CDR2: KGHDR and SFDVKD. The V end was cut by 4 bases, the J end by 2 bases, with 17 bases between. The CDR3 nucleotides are TGTGCCACCAGTGAGAATGGGGCTAGCGCACCCTACGAGCAGTACTTC. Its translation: CATSENGASAPYEQYF.

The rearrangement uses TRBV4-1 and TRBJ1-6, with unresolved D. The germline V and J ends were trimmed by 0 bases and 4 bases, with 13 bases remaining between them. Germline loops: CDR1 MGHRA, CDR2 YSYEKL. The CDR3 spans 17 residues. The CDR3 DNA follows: TGCGCCAGCAGCCAAGATCTCGGGGAGAATTATAATTCACCCCTCCACTTT. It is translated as CASSQDLGENYNSPLHF.

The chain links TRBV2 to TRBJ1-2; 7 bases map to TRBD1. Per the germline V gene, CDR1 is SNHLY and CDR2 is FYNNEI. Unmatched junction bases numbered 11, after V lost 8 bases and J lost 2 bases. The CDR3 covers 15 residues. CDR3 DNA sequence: TGTGCCAGCGCCCAAAACGACAGGGTGAACTATGGCTACACCTTC. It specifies CASAQNDRVNYGYTF.

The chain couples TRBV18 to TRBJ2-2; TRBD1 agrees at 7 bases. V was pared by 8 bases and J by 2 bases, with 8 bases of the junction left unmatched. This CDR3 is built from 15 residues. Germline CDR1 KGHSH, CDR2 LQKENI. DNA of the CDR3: TGTGCCAGCACTAACAGGGGAACAAACACCGGGGAGCTGTTTTTT. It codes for CASTNRGTNTGELFF.

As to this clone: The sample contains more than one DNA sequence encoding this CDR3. The DNA for the CDR3 is TGTGCCAGCAGTTTAGATATTCAGCCCCAGCATTTT. The encoded protein is CASSLDIQPQHF. This chain uses TRBV12-3 or TRBV12-4 with TRBJ1-5; D call uncertain. The CDR3 consists of 12 residues. Trimming took 1 base from V and 6 from J, leaving 4 bases between them.

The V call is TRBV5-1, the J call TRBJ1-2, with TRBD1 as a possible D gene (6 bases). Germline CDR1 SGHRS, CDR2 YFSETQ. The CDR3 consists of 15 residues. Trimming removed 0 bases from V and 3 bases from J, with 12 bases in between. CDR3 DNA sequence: TGCGCCAGCAGCTTGGCGACAGGAGAGTACTATGGCTACACCTTC. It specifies CASSLATGEYYGYTF.

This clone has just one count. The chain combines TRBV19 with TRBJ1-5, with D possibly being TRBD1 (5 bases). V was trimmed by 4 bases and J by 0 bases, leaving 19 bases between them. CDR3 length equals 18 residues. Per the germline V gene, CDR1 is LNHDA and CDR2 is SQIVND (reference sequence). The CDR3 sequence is CASSSWSTAGNSNQPQHF. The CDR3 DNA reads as TGTGCCAGTAGTAGTTGGTCGACAGCGGGCAATAGCAATCAGCCCCAGCATTTT.

As DNA, the CDR3 is TGTGCCAGCAGCCAAGGTGCTGGGACAGGGCAGTACTTC. It codes for CASSQGAGTGQYF. The chain links TRBV3-1 (or the pseudogene TRBV3-2) to TRBJ2-7; TRBD1 aligns across 8 bases. The CDR3 totals 13 residues. In germline, CDR1 is LGHDT, CDR2 YNNKEL (reference sequence). The V segment lost 1 base and the J segment 9 bases; nucleotides outside the gene matches: 5.

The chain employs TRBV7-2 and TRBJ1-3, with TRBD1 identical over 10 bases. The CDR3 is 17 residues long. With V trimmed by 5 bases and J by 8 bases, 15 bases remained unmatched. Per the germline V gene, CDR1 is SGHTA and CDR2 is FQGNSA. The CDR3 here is CASSNRDRGLLGDTIYF. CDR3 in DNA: TGTGCCAGCAGCAACCGGGACAGGGGATTACTTGGGGACACCATATATTTT.

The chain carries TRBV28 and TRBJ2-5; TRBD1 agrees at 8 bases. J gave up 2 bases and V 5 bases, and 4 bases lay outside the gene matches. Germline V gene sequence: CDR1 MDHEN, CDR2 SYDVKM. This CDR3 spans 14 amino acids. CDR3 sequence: CASSPTGGQETQYF. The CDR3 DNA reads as TGTGCCAGCAGTCCTACAGGGGGTCAAGAGACCCAGTACTTC.

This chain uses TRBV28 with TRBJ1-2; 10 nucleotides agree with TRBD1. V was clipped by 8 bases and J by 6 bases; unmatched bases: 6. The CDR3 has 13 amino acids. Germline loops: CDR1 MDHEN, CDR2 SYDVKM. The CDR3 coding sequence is TGTGCCAGCGTTGACAGGGGGCAGGATGGCTACACCTTC. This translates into CASVDRGQDGYTF.